The clone carrying this T cell receptor (beta chain) was detected a few times. CDR3 length: 13 residues. Germline V gene sequence: CDR1 SGHTA, CDR2 FQGNSA. Trimming removed 5 bases from V and 5 bases from J, with 12 bases in between. This sample was taken from a study of shared clonotypes between healthy human individuals. Sequencing was performed with immunoSEQ multiplex PCR; in TCRdb, only in-frame clones are kept and a portion is missing. The data contain about 1 million clones, approximately 68% of them seen just once; the ten biggest clones take up approximately 1.5%. Material for sequencing was memory CD4+ T cells sorted from blood. Subset indicated: CD45RA-negative fraction. This clonotype was sampled from a man younger than 30 in good health. The rearrangement joins TRBV7-2 to TRBJ1-1; possibly TRBD1 for D (5 bases). The CDR3 bases are TGTGCCAGCAGCAGGGGAATGTGGACTGAAGCTTTCTTT. Translating it yields CASSRGMWTEAFF.